This TCR beta chain appears in the sequencing data of a study of cytomegalovirus exposure and HLA in healthy donors. Regarding this clone: No antigen is known for it.

CDR1 and CDR2 from the germline V gene are SQVTM and ANQGSEA. The CDR3 sequence is 16 residues long. V shed 2 bases and J 2 bases; nucleotides not matched to a gene: 6. General study results and limits: Cytomegalovirus-associated status was assigned to about 150 TCR beta chains. Differences between HLA loci emerged in a later analysis of TCR association rates, with DRB1 most and HLA-C fewest. Specific recognition of CMV antigens was confirmed in vitro for three chains (all CMV-associated).

Amplification used 60 Vbeta primers and 13 Jbeta primers. Profiling relied on immunoSEQ multiplex PCR, and the TCRdb table lists in-frame clones only, not all of them. The data hold 130,000 or so clones, with 75% to 90% observed a single time. This TCR came from a man aged 30-40 years in good health and CMV-seronegative. This chain links TRBV29-1 with TRBJ2-2, with TRBD1 matching over 9 bases. The sample was PBMCs. This CDR3 is CSVELRDRVNTGELFF. CDR3 coding DNA: TGCAGCGTTGAATTGCGGGACAGGGTAAACACCGGGGAGCTGTTTTTT.